This entry concerns a single T cell receptor (beta chain). Its antigen is as yet unknown. The source of the sample is a study of early T cells in non-severe SARS-CoV-2 infection. The wider study: RNA in bulk from unsorted whole blood was sequenced, and chains were unpaired. Study observations and caveats: The VDJdb matching leaned toward anti-spike CD8 responses and overlooked private and CD4 specificities.

Attachment of unique molecular identifiers to individual cDNA molecules was performed. In TCRdb, the 5' RACE reads were re-called with MiXCR into one record per CDR3 protein. The repertoire holds 80,000 or so distinct CDR3 sequences, around a sixth seen once, with around 12% in the top ten. Trimming cost V 6 bases and J 0 bases, with 13 bases left between them. The length of the CDR3 is 15 residues. This chain connects TRBV12-3 or TRBV12-4 to TRBJ2-3; tentatively, D is TRBD1 (5 bases). Material: whole blood. The clonotype originates from an adult who was a healthcare worker with PCR-confirmed SARS-CoV-2 infection or an uninfected control (not recorded which). CDR3 protein: CASRFARGSTDTQYF. CDR3 sequence (DNA): TGTGCCAGCAGGTTTGCTAGGGGAAGCACAGATACGCAGTATTTT.